The clone carrying this T cell receptor beta chain came up a few times. The antigen remains undetermined. These data come from a study of T cell repertoires in cytomegalovirus infection. Overall study context: It was the public TCR beta signatures that indicated both CMV infection and matching HLA type. Study-wide results and limits: There were carriers of CMV plus the relevant HLA, and cumulative public TCR beta family frequency identified them.

Via MiXCR, TCRdb re-called the reads, giving one row per CDR3 protein. The sample holds roughly 720,000 distinct CDR3 sequences, less than 40% seen once. CDR3 length: 12 residues. V lost 6 bases to trimming and J lost 15 bases; unmatched junction nucleotides: 8. The germline gives CDR1 MNHNS, CDR2 SASEGT. The sequence derives from a human donor in good health (CMV status not recorded). Some clones in this sample may be carry-over from other donors' samples. The sequenced material came from PBMCs. The genes are TRBV6-1 and TRBJ2-1; 10 nucleotides agree with TRBD2. The CDR3 region has the DNA TGTGCCAGCAGAACTAGCGGGAAAAGGCTGTTCTTC. Protein: CASRTSGKRLFF.